This TCR beta chain was recorded in a study of CD4 T cells in relation to SARS-CoV-2 and coronaviruses. The wider study: No peptide or an HIV-1 Nef peptide pool served as negative control. Notes on the study in general: This crossreactivity analysis covered spike protein alone, no other viral proteins. About 65% of donors had memory CD4+ clonotypes crossrecognizing SARS-CoV-2 and common cold coronavirus spike.

In its sample, this clone was seen once. Its antigen is unknown. Profiled with immunoSEQ multiplex PCR; TCRdb holds only in-frame clones, not every one. In the table there are some 14,000 clones, just under 80% of which are singletons. Before the COVID-19 pandemic, during about 2010-2018, CD4+ T cells were taken from unexposed donors. CD4+ T cells were isolated from the cells after about 11 days of culture. Testing used SARS-CoV-2 S/N and four cold-coronavirus spikes on unexposed-donor CD4+ T cells, cells permitting. This CDR3 spans 15 amino acids. In germline, CDR1 is SGHAT, CDR2 FQNNGV. V gave up 5 bases and J gave up 4 bases; unmatched junction bases: 6.

This clonotype was sampled from a human donor in good health. The chain has TRBV11-2 and TRBJ2-7; 12 nucleotides align to TRBD1. The sequencing sample was made of CD4+ T cells from PBMCs, cultured in vitro. The CDR3 region is CASSPGTGGWYEQYF. In DNA, the CDR3 is TGTGCCAGCAGCCCGGGGACAGGGGGCTGGTACGAGCAGTACTTC. The whole variable domain, filled in from reference TRBV11-2 and TRBJ2-7, reads EAGVAQSPRYKIIEKRQSVAFWCNPISGHATLYWYQQILGQGPKLLIQFQNNGVVDDSQLPKDRFSAERLKGVDSTLKIQPAKLEDSAVYLCASSPGTGGWYEQYFGPGTRLTVT.